The 6 T cell receptor beta chains reported below all come from one sample, sequenced in a study of brain T cells in children with intractable seizures. Generated by immunoSEQ multiplex PCR, the TCRdb table keeps only in-frame clones and is missing some. The profile shows about 340,000 clones, roughly 92% of them singletons. The time point is: blood from clinic visit 5 months post-surgery; TSC patient then seizure free. The sample in question was peripheral blood, obtained about 5 months after surgery. Source of these receptors: a boy in the first two years of life with tuberous sclerosis and intractable seizures.

The rearrangement joins TRBV30 to TRBJ2-6, with D possibly matching TRBD2 (5 bases). With 5 bases removed from V and 3 bases from J, the gap between germline ends came to 14 bases. Germline V lookup: CDR1 GTSNPN, CDR2 SVGIG (reference sequence). The CDR3 length is 15 residues. CDR3: CAWGGAGNGANVLTF. The CDR3 DNA follows: TGTGCCTGGGGAGGAGCAGGTAATGGGGCCAACGTCCTGACTTTC.

The gene calls are TRBV10-2 and TRBJ2-7; 9 bases align to TRBD2. Per germline, CDR1 WSHSY and CDR2 SAAADI. Trimming took 0 bases from V and 2 from J; bases not matched to a gene: 5. The CDR3 totals 16 residues. CDR3 sequence: CASSESRVAGAYEQYF. Here the CDR3 DNA reads TGCGCCAGCAGTGAGTCGAGGGTAGCGGGGGCCTACGAGCAGTACTTC.

The chain joins TRBV28 to TRBJ2-2; D might be TRBD2 (5 bases). Trimming shortened V by 7 bases and J by 3 bases, and 12 bases separated the two germline ends. The CDR3 runs 14 residues. Germline V gene sequence: CDR1 MDHEN, CDR2 SYDVKM. The CDR3 reads CASTPRVHTGELFF. DNA of the CDR3: TGTGCCAGCACCCCGCGGGTCCACACCGGGGAGCTGTTTTTT. Supplemented by reference TRBV28 and TRBJ2-2, the full variable domain reads DVKVTQSSRYLVKRTGEKVFLECVQDMDHENMFWYRQDPGLGLRLIYFSYDVKMKEKGDIPEGYSVSREKKERFSLILESASTNQTSMYLCASTPRVHTGELFFGEGSRLTVL.

This clone was counted between two and nine times. The chain is built from TRBV7-8 and TRBJ2-7, with D uncertain. Deletions cut 0 bases from V and 3 bases from J, with 6 bases between. The CDR3 is made up of 13 amino acids. Germline V gene sequence: CDR1 SGHVS, CDR2 FQNEAQ. The CDR3 DNA is TGTGCCAGCAGCTTAGCGACCTACTACGAGCAGTACTTC. It is translated as CASSLATYYEQYF.

The J gene is TRBJ2-7, the V gene TRBV24-1, with 8 bases lining up with TRBD2. The CDR3 runs to 14 residues. The V and J ends lost 3 bases and 6 bases, in that order; junction bases with no gene match: 6. Looked up from germline, CDR1 is KGHDR and CDR2 is SFDVKD. CDR3 nucleotides: TGTGCCACCAGTGATAAGCGGGAGTATGGCGAGCAGTACTTC. This sequence encodes CATSDKREYGEQYF.

V usage is TRBV5-6 and J usage is TRBJ2-3, with 8 bases fitting TRBD2. V shed 3 bases, J shed 5 bases, and the junction held 14 bases outside the gene matches. Germline-derived CDR1 and CDR2 are SGHDT and YYEEEE. The CDR3 has 17 amino acids. The CDR3 loop reads CASSSGGFKRGLDTQYF. DNA for the CDR3: TGTGCCAGCAGCTCGGGGGGGTTTAAGCGAGGTTTAGATACGCAGTATTTT.